The 8 T cell receptor beta chains in this list originate from one sample, sequenced in a study of blood T cell repertoires in COVID-19. Sequenced by immunoSEQ multiplex PCR; TCRdb stores in-frame clones only, minus some. The sample lists 90,000 to 120,000 clones; more than 70% were seen once. Sequencing input: peripheral blood. The receptors come from a man between 50 and 59 years old with active or convalescent COVID-19.

Details on this clone: Other DNA sequences of this sample code for an identical CDR3. V and J are TRBV11-2 and TRBJ1-2, with D maybe TRBD1 (6 bases). CDR1 and CDR2 from the germline V gene are SGHAT and FQNNGV. The ends were cut back, 1 base at V and 7 bases at J, with 7 bases in the middle. This CDR3 comprises 12 residues. CDR3 loop: CASSLVGGGYTF. CDR3 nucleotides: TGTGCCAGCAGCTTAGTAGGGGGTGGCTACACCTTC.

This chain uses TRBV6-2 or TRBV6-3 with TRBJ2-7; 9 nucleotides match TRBD1. CDR3 length: 14 amino acids. Germline-derived CDR1 and CDR2 are MNHEY and SVGEGT. V gave up 6 bases and J gave up 5 bases; unmatched junction bases: 8. CDR3 in DNA: TGTGCCAGCAGCCGCCGGGACAGGGTAAACGAGCAGTACTTC. Translating gives CASSRRDRVNEQYF.

V gene TRBV3-1 (or the pseudogene TRBV3-2) combines with J gene TRBJ2-6, with TRBD1 matching over 8 bases. CDR1 and CDR2 (germline): LGHDT, YNNKEL (reference sequence). The CDR3 sequence is 17 residues long. After removal of 5 bases from V and 0 bases from J, the junction contained 6 bases not matched to a gene. CDR3 DNA sequence: TGTGCCAGCAGCTCTGACAGGGGCCTCTCTGGGGCCAACGTCCTGACTTTC. This sequence encodes CASSSDRGLSGANVLTF.

CDR3 DNA sequence: TGTGCCAGCAGCGGATGGGGAGCTCGCACAGATACGCAGTATTTT. Its protein is CASSGWGARTDTQYF. The chain is built from TRBV9 and TRBJ2-3; possible D gene TRBD2, 5 bases. The CDR3 extends over 15 amino acids. CDR1 is SGDLS and CDR2 is YYNGEE in the germline V gene. V gave up 3 bases and J gave up 1 base, with 12 bases separating them.

The chain recombines TRBV29-1 with TRBJ2-1; 7 positions match TRBD2. This CDR3 has 13 amino acids. In germline, CDR1 is SQVTM, CDR2 ANQGSEA. J was trimmed by 4 bases and V by 5 bases; bases with no gene match: 5. CDR3 in DNA: TGCAGCGTTAGACTAGCTGCGTACAATGAGCAGTTCTTC. Its protein is CSVRLAAYNEQFF.

This chain joins TRBV6-5 and TRBJ1-1; TRBD1 is a possible D gene (5 bases). V lost 5 bases and J 8 bases, leaving 21 bases between the germline ends. Germline assignment: CDR1 MNHEY and CDR2 SVGAGI. The CDR3 covers 15 residues. The CDR3: CASSQGIIGRPEAFF. CDR3 nucleotide sequence: TGTGCCAGCAGTCAGGGTATAATCGGACGCCCAGAAGCTTTCTTT.

The rearrangement joins TRBV7-2 to TRBJ1-1, with D maybe TRBD1 (6 bases). V lost 5 bases to trimming and J lost 7 bases, with 20 bases between them. Germline CDR1 and CDR2: SGHTA and FQGNSA. The CDR3 contains 15 residues. CDR3 loop: CASSVRGGAAIEAFF. The CDR3 DNA reads as TGTGCCAGCAGCGTTCGTGGGGGCGCGGCAATTGAAGCTTTCTTT.

This chain joins TRBV11-3 and TRBJ2-7; 7 nucleotides line up with TRBD1. The junction had 3 bases not matched to a gene; V was cut back by 3 bases and J by 4 bases. Germline lookup yields CDR1 SGHNT and CDR2 YENEEA. The CDR3 is 13 residues long. The CDR3 nucleotides are TGTGCCAGCAGCTTGGGACAGCGTTACGAGCAGTACTTC. This codes for CASSLGQRYEQYF.